This T cell receptor (beta chain) was documented in a study of blood T cell repertoires in COVID-19 (dated by TCRdb to 2018 to 2020). General notes on the study: Samples from collaborators originated in the United States, Italy and Spain and spanned both the acute and convalescent phases of COVID-19. The material from the prospective study consisted of cDNA or gDNA derived from T cells, B-cell-depleted T cells, or PBMCs. The dataset comprised deeply sampled blood TCRbeta repertoires from subjects exposed to, actively infected with, or recovered from COVID-19. A freely available public database, intended as a resource for researchers studying the immune response to SARS-CoV-2, is where the repertoires were released. The samples were drawn from two sources: the first 160 participants of the ongoing ImmuneRACE study, and 950 to 1,500 subjects contributed by 6 global collaborators. A de-identified subject ID, COVID-19 status, age in years and sex were almost always included in the sample metadata. Where available, HLA class I and class II types were obtained from metadata supplied by the sample provider rather than from assay-based typing. The investigation overall reported the following: Clinical and demographic metadata were provided uncurated, with the amount varying by source and participant.

Remarks on this clone: The antigen it binds to is not known. No much larger clone is present one base from it, and per-base qualities are unavailable.

TCRbeta CDR3 regions were amplified from genomic DNA by means of the immunoSEQ Assay, a bias-controlled multiplex PCR. In the original analysis: Within the assay, amplification of reference gene primers was used to estimate how many nucleated cells each sample contained. Sequence reads were collapsed and filtered to measure the absolute abundance of every unique TCRbeta CDR3 rearrangement. For each sample, productive Simpson clonality was calculated as the square root of Simpson's diversity index across productive rearrangements. TCRdb stores this immuneACCESS table with in-frame sequences only. Part of the clones is absent; in the studies checked, under half of the shortfall reflects unresolved V genes, and no reason is known for the rest. V, J and clone size reflect that table, while D and trimming were determined from the DNA. This sample gives over 250,000 clones in total; more than 70% of them show up just once. The ten largest make up 0.99% of the sample.

Counted from cysteine to valine, this CDR3 has 14 amino acids. Only the CDR3 part of the read is kept: 42 bases, read in frame from the first base. Another Seattle source contributed samples from volunteer blood donors who had recovered from COVID-19. Collaborating institutions collected whole blood in K2EDTA tubes following their own protocols. For TCRbeta analysis, collaborators shipped samples as frozen whole blood, isolated PBMCs, or DNA extracted from either of those sample types. Sequenced sample: peripheral blood. This TCR was sampled from a woman aged 40 to 50 who had recovered from COVID-19. This chain joins TRBV1 to TRBJ2-7; the D segment call TRBD2 is taken from the table without a DNA check. TRBV1 is labeled a pseudogene. The DNA sequence reads TGCACCAGCACCCGTGGAGGCCGGGGCTACGAGCAGTACGTC. Its protein reads: CTSTRGGRGYEQYV.